This T cell receptor beta chain was sequenced in a study of graft-versus-host responses after intestinal transplantation. Across the whole study: Recipients were given multivisceral, liver-intestinal, or isolated intestinal transplants. Anti-thymocyte globulin induction was given to all recipients, followed by tacrolimus and steroids for approximately three years. Findings and limits, study-wide: Early post-transplant HvG declines showed an association with peak circulating GvH clone levels. Among recipient marrow samples, GvH clones were found; some appeared first in ileum or blood.

For this clone: What it binds is unknown.

Assay: immunoSEQ multiplex PCR; the TCRdb copy retains only in-frame clones and omits some. The sample lists 95,000 or so clones, 75% to 95% occurring once. Germline values: CDR1 MNHEY, CDR2 SVGAGI. The CDR3 consists of 15 residues. V shed 11 bases and J shed 4 bases, with 23 bases lying between them. The source was PBMCs, collected roughly 450 days after intestinal transplant. This chain joins TRBV6-5 and TRBJ2-5; D may correspond to TRBD1 or TRBD2 (6 bases each). The sequence came from a human patient who received an intestinal transplant, so some T cells may come from the graft donor. CDR3 residues: CASLGGTGEGETQYF. Here the CDR3 DNA reads TGTGCCTCCTTGGGGGGCACCGGAGAAGGAGAGACCCAGTACTTC.